This entry concerns a single TCR beta chain. These data belong to a study of blood T cell repertoires in COVID-19. At the level of the study: Collection of acute and convalescent COVID-19 samples took place in the United States, Italy and Spain. T cells, B-cell-depleted T cells, or PBMCs provided the cDNA or gDNA that served as material.

The CDR3 runs 16 residues. The V gene lost 2 bases and the J gene lost 3 bases, with 17 bases spanning the gap. Germline CDR1 reads SGHTA; CDR2 reads FQGNSA. Only in-frame clones appear in the TCRdb table, and some are missing; sequencing was by immunoSEQ multiplex PCR. The sample lists just over 250,000 clones; roughly nine tenths were seen once. The specimen sequenced was peripheral blood. This TCR was recovered from a middle-aged man who had recovered from COVID-19. The V gene is TRBV7-2, the J gene TRBJ2-7, with D unresolved. The CDR3 protein is CASSLLPQASLYEQYF. The CDR3 DNA reads TGTGCCAGCAGCTTACTTCCCCAGGCCTCCCTCTACGAGCAGTACTTC.